The entry that follows covers one T cell receptor beta chain sequence. This clonotype was observed a few times. The target of this receptor is not known. One base away there is no much larger clone; base qualities are not given. To prepare the library, PCR was applied. The listed sequencing device is Illumina HiSeq 2500. To reduce PCR and sequencing biases, unique molecular identifiers were built into the TCR beta cDNA libraries. Some 500,000 cDNA molecules were obtained for every 1 to 10 million input T cells, so each molecule roughly corresponded to one T cell. The patient libraries were prepared and sequenced with the same protocol used for the earlier healthy control dataset. Samples belonging to the same batch were prepared together, multiplexed and sequenced on a shared HiSeq lane. The original methods were these. MIGEC was used to process the raw barcoded reads, and molecular identifier groups with only a single read were discarded before consensus assembly and CDR3 extraction. Clonotype tables were post-analysed with VDJtools, and diversity was normalized by down-sampling all datasets to the smallest sample size. To correct batch-related cross-sample contamination, repertoire overlap clustering matched CDR3 amino acid sequences but not nucleotide sequences. TCRdb redid the processing of the public reads, applying fastp at Q25 and MiXCR, and retained in-frame beta chains. Records with the same CDR3 protein are collapsed into one entry carrying the most frequent genes and DNA. The V and J calls come from TCRdb's annotation, not from the publication. Recorded for this sample are about 540,000 distinct CDR3 sequences; 34% of them occurred a single time. The ten largest account for approximately 6% of the sample.

CDR1 MGHDK and CDR2 SYGVNS are derived from the germline V gene. Deletion took 3 bases off V and 13 bases off J, with a span of 19 bases between the germline ends. Counted from cysteine to phenylalanine, this CDR3 has 14 amino acids. The DNA shown is the 42-base CDR3, in frame from base 1. TCR beta repertoires were profiled from peripheral blood of roughly 13 young patients with multiple sclerosis to demonstrate the VDJtools post-analysis software. The patients with multiple sclerosis were children and adolescents between 6 and 15 years of age. This entry is derived from a study of post-analysis software for immune sequencing data (dated by TCRdb to 2015 to 2017). With respect to the entire study: The recorded disease courses included relapsing-remitting, secondary progressive and progressive-relapsing multiple sclerosis, and some patients had no subtype annotation. The multiple sclerosis patient repertoires were compared with about a dozen previously published healthy control repertoires from donors aged about 6 to 26 years. A subset of samples was prepared in parallel using single-end sample barcoding, then pooled and co-amplified after Illumina adapter ligation. Study-wide conclusions, independent of this receptor: Multiple sclerosis patients had significantly lower normalized Chao1 diversity than controls, a result that suggests substantial peripheral T-cell clonal expansion. Direct clustering with F measure revealed strong co-clustering of samples prepared in the same batch, which led to a batch-effect correction. The control group was slightly older than the multiple sclerosis patient group. Significantly higher frequencies in patients than in controls were found for several TRBV segments, including TRBV5-6, TRBV5-1 and TRBV20-1.

The source of this sequence is a girl under 18 with multiple sclerosis. The V and J segments used are TRBV25-1 and TRBJ2-1, with TRBD2 tentatively as D gene (5 bases match). Sequenced material: blood. In nucleotide form, the sequence is TGTGCCAGCAGTGACGGGGTCCCCTCAGAGACCCAGTTCTTC. Translated, this is CASSDGVPSETQFF.